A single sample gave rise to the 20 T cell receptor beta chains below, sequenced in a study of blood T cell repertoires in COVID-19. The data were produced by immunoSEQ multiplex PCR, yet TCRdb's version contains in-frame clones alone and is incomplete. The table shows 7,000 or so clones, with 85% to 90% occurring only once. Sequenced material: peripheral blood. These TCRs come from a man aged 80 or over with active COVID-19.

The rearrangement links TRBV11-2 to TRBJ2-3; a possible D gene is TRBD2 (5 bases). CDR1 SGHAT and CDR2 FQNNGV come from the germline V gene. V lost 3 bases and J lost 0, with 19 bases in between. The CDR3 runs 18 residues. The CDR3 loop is CASSFPLVPGSSTDTQYF. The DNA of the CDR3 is TGTGCCAGCAGCTTCCCTTTAGTTCCGGGGTCTAGCACAGATACGCAGTATTTT. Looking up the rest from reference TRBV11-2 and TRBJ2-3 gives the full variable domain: EAGVAQSPRYKIIEKRQSVAFWCNPISGHATLYWYQQILGQGPKLLIQFQNNGVVDDSQLPKDRFSAERLKGVDSTLKIQPAKLEDSAVYLCASSFPLVPGSSTDTQYFGPGTRLTVL.

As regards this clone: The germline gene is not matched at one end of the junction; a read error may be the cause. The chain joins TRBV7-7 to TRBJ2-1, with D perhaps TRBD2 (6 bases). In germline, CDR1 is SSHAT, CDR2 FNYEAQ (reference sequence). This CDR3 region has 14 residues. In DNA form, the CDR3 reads TGTGCTAGCAGCCTACAGTTCTTGGAGGGTGAGCAGTTCTTC. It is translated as CASSLQFLEGEQFF.

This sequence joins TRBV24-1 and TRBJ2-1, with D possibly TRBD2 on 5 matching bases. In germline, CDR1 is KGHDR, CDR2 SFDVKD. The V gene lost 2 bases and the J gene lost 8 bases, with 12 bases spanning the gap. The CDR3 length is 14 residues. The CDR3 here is CATSDSRRRDEQFF. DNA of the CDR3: TGTGCCACCAGTGATTCCCGGAGGCGGGATGAGCAGTTCTTC.

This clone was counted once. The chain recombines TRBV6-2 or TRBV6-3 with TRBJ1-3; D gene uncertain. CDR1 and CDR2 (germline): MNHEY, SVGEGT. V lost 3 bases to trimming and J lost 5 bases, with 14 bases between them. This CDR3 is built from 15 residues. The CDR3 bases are TGTGCCAGCAGTTATTGGCGGCGCGCCCGAAACACCATATATTTT. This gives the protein CASSYWRRARNTIYF.

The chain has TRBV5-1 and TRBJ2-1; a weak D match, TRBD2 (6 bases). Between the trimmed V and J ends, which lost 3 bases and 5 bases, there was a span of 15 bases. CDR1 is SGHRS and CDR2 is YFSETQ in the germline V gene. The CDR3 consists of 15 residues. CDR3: CASSSLALENNEQFF. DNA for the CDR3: TGCGCCAGCAGCTCGCTAGCGCTGGAGAACAATGAGCAGTTCTTC.

For the CDR3, the DNA is TGTGCCAGCAGCCCACACGCAGGGGGCTCATCCTACGAGCAGTACTTC. Protein product: CASSPHAGGSSYEQYF. The chain is built from TRBV7-3 and TRBJ2-7; 8 bases align to TRBD1. Germline CDR1 SGHTA, CDR2 FQGTGA. This CDR3 is 16 amino acids long. V was clipped by 5 bases and J by 1 base; unmatched bases: 10.

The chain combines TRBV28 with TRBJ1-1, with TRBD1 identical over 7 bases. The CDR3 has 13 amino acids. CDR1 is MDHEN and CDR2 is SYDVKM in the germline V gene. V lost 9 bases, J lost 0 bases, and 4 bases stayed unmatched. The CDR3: CASWDSMNTEAFF. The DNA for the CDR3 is TGTGCCAGTTGGGACAGCATGAACACTGAAGCTTTCTTT.

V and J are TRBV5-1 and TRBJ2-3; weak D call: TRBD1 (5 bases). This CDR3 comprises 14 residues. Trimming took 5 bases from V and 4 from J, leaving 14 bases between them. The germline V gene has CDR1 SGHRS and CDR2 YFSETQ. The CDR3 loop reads CASSPGQGSDTQYF. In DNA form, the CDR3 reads TGCGCCAGCAGTCCCGGACAAGGCTCAGATACGCAGTATTTT.

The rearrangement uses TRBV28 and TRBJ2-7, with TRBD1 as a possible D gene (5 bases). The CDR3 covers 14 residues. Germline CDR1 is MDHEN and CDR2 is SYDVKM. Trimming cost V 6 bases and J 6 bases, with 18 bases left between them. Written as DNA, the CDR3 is TGTGCCAGCAGAAATGGGCAGGGCCTGGGCGAGCAGTACTTC. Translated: CASRNGQGLGEQYF.

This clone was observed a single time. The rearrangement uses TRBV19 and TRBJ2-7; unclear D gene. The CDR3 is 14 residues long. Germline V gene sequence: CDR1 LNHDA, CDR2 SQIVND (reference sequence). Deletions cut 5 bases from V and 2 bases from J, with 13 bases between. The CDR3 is CASSVPSKTYEQYF. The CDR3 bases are TGTGCCAGTAGTGTTCCGTCTAAGACCTACGAGCAGTACTTC.

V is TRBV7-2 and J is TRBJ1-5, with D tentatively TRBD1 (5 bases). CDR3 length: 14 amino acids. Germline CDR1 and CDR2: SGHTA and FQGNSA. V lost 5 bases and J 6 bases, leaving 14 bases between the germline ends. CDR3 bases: TGTGCCAGCAGCCCGTGGGCGGGGCCTCAGCCCCAGCATTTT. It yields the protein CASSPWAGPQPQHF.

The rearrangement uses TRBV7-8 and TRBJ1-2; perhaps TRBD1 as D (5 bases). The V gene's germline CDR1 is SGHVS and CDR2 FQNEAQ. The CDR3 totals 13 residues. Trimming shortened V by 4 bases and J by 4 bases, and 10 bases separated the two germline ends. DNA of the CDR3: TGTGCCAGCAGCTCAAATGGGGCCTATGGCTACACCTTC. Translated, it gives CASSSNGAYGYTF.

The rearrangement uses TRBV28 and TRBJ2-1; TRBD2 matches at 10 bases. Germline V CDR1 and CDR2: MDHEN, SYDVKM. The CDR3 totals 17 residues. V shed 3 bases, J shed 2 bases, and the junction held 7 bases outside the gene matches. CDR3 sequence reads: CASSLVLGTSAYNEQFF. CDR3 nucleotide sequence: TGTGCCAGCAGTTTGGTCTTAGGGACTAGCGCCTACAATGAGCAGTTCTTC.

CDR3: CASSYSAGRATGELFF. In DNA, the CDR3 is TGTGCCAGCAGTTACTCGGCAGGGAGGGCCACCGGGGAGCTGTTTTTT. The rearrangement uses TRBV6-5 and TRBJ2-2; 7 nucleotides agree with TRBD2. Germline V CDR1 and CDR2: MNHEY, SVGAGI. The CDR3 has 16 amino acids. V gave up 0 bases and J gave up 4 bases; unmatched junction bases: 5.

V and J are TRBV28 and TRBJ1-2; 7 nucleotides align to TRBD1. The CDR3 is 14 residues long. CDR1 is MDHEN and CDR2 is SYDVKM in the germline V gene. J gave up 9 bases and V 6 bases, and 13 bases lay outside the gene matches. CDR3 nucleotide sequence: TGTGCCAGCAGCCGCTCCGGGACAGTCCGACGCTACACCTTC. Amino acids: CASSRSGTVRRYTF.

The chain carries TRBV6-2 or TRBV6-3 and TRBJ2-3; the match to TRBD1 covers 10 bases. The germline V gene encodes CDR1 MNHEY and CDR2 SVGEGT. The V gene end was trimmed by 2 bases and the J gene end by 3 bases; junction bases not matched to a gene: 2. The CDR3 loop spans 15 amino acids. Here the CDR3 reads CASSYRDRGTDTQYF. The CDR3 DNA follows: TGTGCCAGCAGTTACAGGGACAGGGGAACAGATACGCAGTATTTT.

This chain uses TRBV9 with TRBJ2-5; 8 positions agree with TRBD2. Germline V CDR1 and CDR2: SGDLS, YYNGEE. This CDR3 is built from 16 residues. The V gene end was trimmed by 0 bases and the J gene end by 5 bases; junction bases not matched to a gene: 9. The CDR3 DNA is TGTGCCAGCAGCGTAGCGGGTAGCGGGAATCTGGAGACCCAGTACTTC. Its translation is CASSVAGSGNLETQYF.

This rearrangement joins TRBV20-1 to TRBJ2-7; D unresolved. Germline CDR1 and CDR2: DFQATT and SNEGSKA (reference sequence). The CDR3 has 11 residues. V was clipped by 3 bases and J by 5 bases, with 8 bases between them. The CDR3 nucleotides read TGCAGTGCTAGTTCAGGCCACGAGCAGTACTTC. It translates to CSASSGHEQYF.

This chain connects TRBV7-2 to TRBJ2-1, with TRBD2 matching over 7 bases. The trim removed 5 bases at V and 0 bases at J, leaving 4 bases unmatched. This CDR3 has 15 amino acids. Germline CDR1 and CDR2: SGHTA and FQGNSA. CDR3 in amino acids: CASSLRTSSYNEQFF. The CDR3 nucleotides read TGTGCCAGCAGCCTCAGGACTAGCTCCTACAATGAGCAGTTCTTC.

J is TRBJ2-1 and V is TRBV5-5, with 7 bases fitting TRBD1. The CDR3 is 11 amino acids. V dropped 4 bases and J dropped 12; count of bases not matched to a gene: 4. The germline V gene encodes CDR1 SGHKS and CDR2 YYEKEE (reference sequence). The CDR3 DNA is TGTGCCAGCAGCCGACGGGACAGGCAGTTCTTC. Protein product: CASSRRDRQFF.